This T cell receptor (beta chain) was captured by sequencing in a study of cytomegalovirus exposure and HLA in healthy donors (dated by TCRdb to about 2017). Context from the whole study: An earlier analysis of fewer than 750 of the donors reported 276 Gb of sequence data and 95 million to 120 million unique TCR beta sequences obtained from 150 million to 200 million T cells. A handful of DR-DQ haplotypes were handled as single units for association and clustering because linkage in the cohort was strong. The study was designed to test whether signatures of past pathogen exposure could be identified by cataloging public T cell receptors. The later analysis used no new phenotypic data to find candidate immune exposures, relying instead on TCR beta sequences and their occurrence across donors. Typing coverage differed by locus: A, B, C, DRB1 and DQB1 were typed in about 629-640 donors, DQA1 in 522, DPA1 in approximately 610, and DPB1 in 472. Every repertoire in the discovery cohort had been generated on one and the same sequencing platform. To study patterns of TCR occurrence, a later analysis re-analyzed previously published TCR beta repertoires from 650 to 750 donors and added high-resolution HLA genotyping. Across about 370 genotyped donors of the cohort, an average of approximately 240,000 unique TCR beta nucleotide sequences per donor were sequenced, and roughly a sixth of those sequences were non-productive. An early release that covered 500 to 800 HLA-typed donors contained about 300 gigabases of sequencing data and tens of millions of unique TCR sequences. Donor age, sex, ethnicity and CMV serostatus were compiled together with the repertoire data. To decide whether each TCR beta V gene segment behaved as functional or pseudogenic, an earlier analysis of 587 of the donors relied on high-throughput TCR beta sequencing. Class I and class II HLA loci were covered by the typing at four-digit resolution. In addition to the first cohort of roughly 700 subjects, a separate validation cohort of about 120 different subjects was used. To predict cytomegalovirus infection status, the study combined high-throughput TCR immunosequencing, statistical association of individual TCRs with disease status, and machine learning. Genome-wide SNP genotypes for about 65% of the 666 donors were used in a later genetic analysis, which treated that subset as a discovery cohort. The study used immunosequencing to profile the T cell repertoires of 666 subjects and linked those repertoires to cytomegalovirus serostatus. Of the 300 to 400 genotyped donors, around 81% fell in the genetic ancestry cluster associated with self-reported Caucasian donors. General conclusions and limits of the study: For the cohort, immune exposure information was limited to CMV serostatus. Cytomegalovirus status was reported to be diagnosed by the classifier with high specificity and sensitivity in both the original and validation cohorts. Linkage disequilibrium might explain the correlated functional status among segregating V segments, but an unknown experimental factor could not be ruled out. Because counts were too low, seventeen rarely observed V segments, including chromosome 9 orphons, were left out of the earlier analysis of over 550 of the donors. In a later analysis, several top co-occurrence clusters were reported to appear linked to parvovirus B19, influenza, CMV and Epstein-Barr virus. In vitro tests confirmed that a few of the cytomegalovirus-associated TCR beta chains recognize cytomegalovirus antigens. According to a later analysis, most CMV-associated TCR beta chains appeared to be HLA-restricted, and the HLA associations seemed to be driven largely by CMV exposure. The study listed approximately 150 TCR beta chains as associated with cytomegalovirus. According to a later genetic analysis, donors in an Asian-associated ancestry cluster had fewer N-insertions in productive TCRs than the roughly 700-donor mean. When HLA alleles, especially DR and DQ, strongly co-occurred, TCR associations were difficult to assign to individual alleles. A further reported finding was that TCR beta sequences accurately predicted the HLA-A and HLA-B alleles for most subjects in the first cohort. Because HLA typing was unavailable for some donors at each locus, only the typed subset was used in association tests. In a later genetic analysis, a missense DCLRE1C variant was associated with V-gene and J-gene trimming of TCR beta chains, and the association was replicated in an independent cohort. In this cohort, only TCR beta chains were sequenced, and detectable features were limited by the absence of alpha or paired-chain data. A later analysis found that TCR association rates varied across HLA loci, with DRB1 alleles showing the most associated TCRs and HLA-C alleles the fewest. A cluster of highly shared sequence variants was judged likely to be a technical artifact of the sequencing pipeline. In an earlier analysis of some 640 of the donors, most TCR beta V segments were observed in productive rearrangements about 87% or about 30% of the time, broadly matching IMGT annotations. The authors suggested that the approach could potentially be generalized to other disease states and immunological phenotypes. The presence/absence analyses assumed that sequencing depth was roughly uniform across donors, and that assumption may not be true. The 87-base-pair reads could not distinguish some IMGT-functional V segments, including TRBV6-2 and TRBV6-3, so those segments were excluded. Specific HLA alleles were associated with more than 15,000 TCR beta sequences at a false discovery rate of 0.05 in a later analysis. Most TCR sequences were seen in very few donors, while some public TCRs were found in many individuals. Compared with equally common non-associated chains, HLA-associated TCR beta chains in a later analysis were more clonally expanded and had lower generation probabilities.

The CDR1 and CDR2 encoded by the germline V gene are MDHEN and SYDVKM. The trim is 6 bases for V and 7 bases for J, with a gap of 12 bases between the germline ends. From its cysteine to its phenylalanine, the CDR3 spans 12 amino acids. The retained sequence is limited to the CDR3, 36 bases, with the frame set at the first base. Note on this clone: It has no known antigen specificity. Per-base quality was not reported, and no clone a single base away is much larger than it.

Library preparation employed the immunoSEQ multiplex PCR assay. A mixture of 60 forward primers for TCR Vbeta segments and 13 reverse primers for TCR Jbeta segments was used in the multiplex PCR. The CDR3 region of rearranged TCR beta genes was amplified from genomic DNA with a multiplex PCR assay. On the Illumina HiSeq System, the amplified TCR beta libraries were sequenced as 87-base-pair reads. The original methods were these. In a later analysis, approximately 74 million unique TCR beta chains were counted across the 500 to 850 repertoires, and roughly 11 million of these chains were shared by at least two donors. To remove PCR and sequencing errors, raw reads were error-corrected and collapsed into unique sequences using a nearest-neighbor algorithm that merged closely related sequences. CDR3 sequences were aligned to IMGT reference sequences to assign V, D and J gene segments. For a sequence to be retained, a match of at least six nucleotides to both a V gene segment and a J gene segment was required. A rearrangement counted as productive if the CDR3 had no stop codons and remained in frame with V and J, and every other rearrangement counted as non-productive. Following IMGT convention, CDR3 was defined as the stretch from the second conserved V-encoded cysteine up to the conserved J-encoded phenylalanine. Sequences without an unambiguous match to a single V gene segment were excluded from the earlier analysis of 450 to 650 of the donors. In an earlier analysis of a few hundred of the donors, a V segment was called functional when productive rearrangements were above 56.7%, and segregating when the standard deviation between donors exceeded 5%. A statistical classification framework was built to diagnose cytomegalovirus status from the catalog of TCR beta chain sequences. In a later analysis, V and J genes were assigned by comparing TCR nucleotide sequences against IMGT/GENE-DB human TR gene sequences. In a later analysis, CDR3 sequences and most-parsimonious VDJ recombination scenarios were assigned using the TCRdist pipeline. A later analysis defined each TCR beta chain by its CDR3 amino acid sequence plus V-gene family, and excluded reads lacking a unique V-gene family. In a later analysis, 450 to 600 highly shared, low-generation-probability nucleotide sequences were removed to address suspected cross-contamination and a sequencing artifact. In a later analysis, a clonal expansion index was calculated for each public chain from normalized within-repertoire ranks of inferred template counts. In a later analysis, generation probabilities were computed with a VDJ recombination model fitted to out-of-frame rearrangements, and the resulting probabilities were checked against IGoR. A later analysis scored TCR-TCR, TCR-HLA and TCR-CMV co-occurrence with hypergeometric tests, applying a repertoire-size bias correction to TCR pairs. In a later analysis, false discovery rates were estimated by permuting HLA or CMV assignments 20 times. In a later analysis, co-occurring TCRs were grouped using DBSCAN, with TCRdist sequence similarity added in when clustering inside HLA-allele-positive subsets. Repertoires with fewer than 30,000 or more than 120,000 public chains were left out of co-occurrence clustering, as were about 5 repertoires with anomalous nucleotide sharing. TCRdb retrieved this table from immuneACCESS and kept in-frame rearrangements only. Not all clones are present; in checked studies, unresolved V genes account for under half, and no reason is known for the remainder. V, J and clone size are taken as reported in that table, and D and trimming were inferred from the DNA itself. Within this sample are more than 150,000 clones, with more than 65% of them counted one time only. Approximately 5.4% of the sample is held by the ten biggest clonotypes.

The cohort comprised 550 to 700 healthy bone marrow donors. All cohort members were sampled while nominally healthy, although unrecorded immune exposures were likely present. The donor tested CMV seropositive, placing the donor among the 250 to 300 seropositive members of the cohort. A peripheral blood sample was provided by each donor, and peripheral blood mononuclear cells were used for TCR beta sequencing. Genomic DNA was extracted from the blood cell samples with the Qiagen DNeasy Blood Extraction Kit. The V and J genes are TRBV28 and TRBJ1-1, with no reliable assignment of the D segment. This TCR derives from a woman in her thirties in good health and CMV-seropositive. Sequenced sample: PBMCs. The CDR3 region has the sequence CASSPIWLEAFF. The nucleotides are TGTGCCAGCAGCCCGATCTGGCTTGAAGCTTTCTTT.